This T cell receptor beta chain was captured by sequencing in a study of T cell responses to AZD1222 COVID-19 vaccine. Study-level points and caveats: Once two AZD1222 doses were given, Spike-specific TCR breadth and depth went up.

The germline gives CDR1 MDHEN, CDR2 SYDVKM. The CDR3 sequence is 15 residues long. J was trimmed by 10 bases and V by 8 bases; bases with no gene match: 16. As concerns this clone: Its antigen remains unknown.

Produced via immunoSEQ multiplex PCR; TCRdb's table is partial and in-frame only. In the table there are about 77,000 clones, 80% to 95% of which are singletons. The sequenced sample was peripheral blood, obtained 28 days after the second AZD1222 dose. The V call is TRBV28, the J call TRBJ2-1; 8 bases are a match to TRBD2. This sequence originates from an adult who received the AZD1222 COVID-19 vaccine. The CDR3 is CASGSTSAGSREQFF. The CDR3 DNA reads as TGTGCCAGCGGATCGACTAGCGCGGGGAGCCGGGAGCAGTTCTTC.